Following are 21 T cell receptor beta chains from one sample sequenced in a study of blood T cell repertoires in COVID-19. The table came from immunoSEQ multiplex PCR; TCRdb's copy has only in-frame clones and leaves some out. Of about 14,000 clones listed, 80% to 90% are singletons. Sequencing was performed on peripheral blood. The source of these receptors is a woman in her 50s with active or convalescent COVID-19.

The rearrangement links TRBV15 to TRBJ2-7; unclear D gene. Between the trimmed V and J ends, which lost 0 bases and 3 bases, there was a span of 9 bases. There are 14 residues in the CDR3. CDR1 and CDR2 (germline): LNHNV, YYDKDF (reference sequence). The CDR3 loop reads CATSREAGYYEQYF. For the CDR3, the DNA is TGTGCCACCAGCAGAGAGGCAGGATACTACGAGCAGTACTTC.

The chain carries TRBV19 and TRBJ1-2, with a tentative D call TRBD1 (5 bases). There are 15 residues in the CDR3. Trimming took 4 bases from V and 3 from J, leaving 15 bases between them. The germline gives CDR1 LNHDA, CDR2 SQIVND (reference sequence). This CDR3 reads CASSSGRATDYGYTF. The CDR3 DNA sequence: TGTGCCAGTAGTAGCGGCAGGGCCACTGACTATGGCTACACCTTC.

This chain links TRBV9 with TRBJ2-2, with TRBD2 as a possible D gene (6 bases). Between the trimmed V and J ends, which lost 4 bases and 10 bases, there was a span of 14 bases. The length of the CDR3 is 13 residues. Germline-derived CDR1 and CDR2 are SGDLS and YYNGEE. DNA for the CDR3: TGTGCCAGCAGCATTTCGGGAGCCCAGGAGCTGTTTTTT. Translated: CASSISGAQELFF. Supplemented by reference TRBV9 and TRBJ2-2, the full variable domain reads DSGVTQTPKHLITATGQRVTLRCSPRSGDLSVYWYQQSLDQGLQFLIQYYNGEERAKGNILERFSAQQFPDLHSELNLSSLELGDSALYFCASSISGAQELFFGEGSRLTVL.

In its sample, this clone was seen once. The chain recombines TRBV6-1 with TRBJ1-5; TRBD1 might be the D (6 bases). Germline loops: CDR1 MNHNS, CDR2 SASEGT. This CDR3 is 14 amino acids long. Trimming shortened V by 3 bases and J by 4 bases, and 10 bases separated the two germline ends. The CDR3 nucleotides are TGTGCCAGCAGTGAGATAGGACAGAATCAGCCCCAGCATTTT. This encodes CASSEIGQNQPQHF.

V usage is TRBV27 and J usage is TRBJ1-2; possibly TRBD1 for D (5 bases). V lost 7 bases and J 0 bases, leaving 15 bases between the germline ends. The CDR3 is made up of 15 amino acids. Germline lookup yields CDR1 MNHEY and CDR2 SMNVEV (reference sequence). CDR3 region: CASTYTGGANYGYTF. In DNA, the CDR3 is TGTGCCAGCACCTACACGGGAGGGGCTAACTATGGCTACACCTTC.

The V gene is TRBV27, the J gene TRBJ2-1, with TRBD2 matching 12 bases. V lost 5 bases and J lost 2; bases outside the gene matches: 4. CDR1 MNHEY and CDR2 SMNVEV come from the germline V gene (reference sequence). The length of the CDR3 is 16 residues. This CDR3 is CASSRLAGETYNEQFF. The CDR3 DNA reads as TGTGCCAGCAGTCGACTAGCGGGAGAGACCTACAATGAGCAGTTCTTC.

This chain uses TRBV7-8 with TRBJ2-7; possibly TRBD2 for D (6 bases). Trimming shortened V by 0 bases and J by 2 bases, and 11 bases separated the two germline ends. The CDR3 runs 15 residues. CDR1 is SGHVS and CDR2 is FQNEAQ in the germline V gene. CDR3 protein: CASSLAVGRTYEQYF. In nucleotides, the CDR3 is TGTGCCAGCAGCTTAGCGGTGGGGAGGACCTACGAGCAGTACTTC.

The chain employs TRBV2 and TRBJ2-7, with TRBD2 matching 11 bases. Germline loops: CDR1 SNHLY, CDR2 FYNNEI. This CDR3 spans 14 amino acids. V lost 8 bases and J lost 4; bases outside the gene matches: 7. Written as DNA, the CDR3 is TGTGCCAGCCTTCCCCTAGCGGGGGGTTACGAGCAGTACTTC. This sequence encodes CASLPLAGGYEQYF. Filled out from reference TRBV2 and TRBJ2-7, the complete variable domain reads EPEVTQTPSHQVTQMGQEVILRCVPISNHLYFYWYRQILGQKVEFLVSFYNNEISEKSEIFDDQFSVERPDGSNFTLKIRSTKLEDSAMYFCASLPLAGGYEQYFGPGTRLTVT.

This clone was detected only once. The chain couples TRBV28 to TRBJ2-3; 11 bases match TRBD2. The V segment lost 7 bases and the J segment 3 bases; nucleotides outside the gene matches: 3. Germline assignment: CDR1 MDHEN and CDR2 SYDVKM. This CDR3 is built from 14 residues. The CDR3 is CASTGLAATDTQYF. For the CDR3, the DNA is TGTGCCAGCACGGGACTAGCGGCTACAGATACGCAGTATTTT.

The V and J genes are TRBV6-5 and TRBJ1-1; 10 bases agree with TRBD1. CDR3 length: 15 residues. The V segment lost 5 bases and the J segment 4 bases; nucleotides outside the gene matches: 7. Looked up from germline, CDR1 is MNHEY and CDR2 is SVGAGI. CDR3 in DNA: TGTGCCAGCAGTCCGAGACAGGGGGCACTCACTGAAGCTTTCTTT. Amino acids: CASSPRQGALTEAFF.

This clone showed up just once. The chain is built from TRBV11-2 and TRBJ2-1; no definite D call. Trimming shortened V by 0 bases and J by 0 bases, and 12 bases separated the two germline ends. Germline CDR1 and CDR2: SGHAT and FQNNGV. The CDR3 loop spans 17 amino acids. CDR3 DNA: TGTGCCAGCAGCTTAGATTGGCTAGACGGCTCCTACAATGAGCAGTTCTTC. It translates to CASSLDWLDGSYNEQFF.

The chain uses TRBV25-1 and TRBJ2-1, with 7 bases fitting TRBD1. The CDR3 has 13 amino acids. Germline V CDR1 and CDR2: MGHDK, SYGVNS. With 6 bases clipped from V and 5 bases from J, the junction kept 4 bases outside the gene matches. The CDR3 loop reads CASSKGQNNEQFF. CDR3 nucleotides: TGTGCCAGCAGCAAGGGACAGAACAATGAGCAGTTCTTC.

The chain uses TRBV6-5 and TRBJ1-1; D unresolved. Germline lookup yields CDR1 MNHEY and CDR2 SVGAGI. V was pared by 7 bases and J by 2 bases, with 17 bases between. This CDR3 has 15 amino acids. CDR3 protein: CASIQTTGSNTEAFF. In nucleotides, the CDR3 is TGTGCCAGCATCCAAACGACGGGTTCTAACACTGAAGCTTTCTTT.

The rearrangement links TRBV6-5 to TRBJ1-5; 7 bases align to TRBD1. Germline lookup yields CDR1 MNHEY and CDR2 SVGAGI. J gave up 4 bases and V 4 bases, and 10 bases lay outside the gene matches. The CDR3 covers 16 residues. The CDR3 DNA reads TGTGCCAGCAGTTCCCCCTCACAGGGGCGAAATCAGCCCCAGCATTTT. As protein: CASSSPSQGRNQPQHF.

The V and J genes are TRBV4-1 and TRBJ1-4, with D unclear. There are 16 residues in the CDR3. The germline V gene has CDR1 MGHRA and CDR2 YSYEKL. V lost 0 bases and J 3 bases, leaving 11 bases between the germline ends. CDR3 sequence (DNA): TGCGCCAGCAGCCAAGATTTCCCAGGTCCTAATGAAAAACTGTTTTTT. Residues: CASSQDFPGPNEKLFF.

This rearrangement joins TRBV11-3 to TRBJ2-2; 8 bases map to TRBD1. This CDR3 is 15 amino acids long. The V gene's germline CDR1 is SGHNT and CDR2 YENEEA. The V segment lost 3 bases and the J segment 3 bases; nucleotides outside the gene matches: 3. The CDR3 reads CASSLDRADTGELFF. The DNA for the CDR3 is TGTGCCAGCAGCTTGGACAGGGCGGACACCGGGGAGCTGTTTTTT.

This chain's CDR3 is CASSLDRGPETQYF. In DNA, the CDR3 is TGTGCCAGCAGCTTGGACAGGGGGCCCGAGACCCAGTACTTC. The chain joins TRBV5-4 to TRBJ2-5, with TRBD1 matching over 9 bases. With 0 bases clipped from V and 5 bases from J, the junction kept 2 bases outside the gene matches. The length of the CDR3 is 14 residues. Germline V gene data show CDR1 as SGHNT and CDR2 as YYREEE (reference sequence).

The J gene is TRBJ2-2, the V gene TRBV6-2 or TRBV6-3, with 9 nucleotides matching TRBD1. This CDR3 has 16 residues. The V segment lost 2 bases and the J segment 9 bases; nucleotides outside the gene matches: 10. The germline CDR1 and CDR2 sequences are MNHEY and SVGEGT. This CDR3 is CASSYRATGGPRELFF. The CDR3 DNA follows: TGTGCCAGCAGTTACCGGGCGACAGGGGGGCCAAGGGAGCTGTTTTTT.

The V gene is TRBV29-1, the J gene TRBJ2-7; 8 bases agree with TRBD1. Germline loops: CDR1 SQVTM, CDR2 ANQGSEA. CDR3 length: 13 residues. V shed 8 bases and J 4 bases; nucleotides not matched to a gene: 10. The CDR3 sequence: CSIPGQGPYEQYF. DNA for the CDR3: TGCAGCATTCCCGGACAGGGCCCTTACGAGCAGTACTTC.

The CDR3 protein is CASSLRLRLGHNEKLFF. The DNA of the CDR3 is TGTGCCAGCAGCTTGCGCCTGCGATTGGGCCATAATGAAAAACTGTTTTTT. The V and J genes are TRBV5-6 and TRBJ1-4; no clear D gene. With 1 base removed from V and 4 bases from J, the gap between germline ends came to 17 bases. The CDR3 contains 17 residues. CDR1 and CDR2 from the germline V gene are SGHDT and YYEEEE.

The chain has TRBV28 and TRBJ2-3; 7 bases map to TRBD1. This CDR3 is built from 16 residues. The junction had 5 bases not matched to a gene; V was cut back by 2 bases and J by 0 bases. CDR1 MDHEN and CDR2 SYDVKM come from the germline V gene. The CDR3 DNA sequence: TGTGCCAGCAGTTTAATCACAGGGGCGAGCACAGATACGCAGTATTTT. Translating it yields CASSLITGASTDTQYF.